Listed here are 12 T cell receptor beta chains from one sample, sequenced in a study of vaccination and CD4 T cells after COVID-19. These receptors are not linked to any known antigen. Oncomine TCR Beta short-read sequencing was applied to DNA from cultured CD4+ T cells. MiXCR was run by TCRdb on the PCR reads, yielding one entry per CDR3 protein. The sample lists about 4,100 distinct CDR3 sequences, less than 20% seen once, with under 30% in the top ten. Stated treatment: roughly 10-day PBMC culture with coronavirus spike peptide pools or control peptides (ViraFEST assay). Sequencing used CD4+ T cells from blood, cultured in vitro. These receptors all come from a human donor who had recovered from COVID-19.

This chain uses TRBV18 with TRBJ1-6; 8 nucleotides align to TRBD1. This CDR3 has 18 amino acids. The ends lost 4 bases at V and 8 bases at J; junction bases unmatched: 16. Germline loops: CDR1 KGHSH, CDR2 LQKENI. CDR3 residues: CASSLSPTGGGYYSPLHF. Here the CDR3 DNA reads TGTGCCAGCTCACTATCACCCACAGGGGGGGGATATTATTCACCCCTCCACTTT.

A few counts support this clonotype. The J gene is TRBJ2-6, the V gene TRBV23-1, with D perhaps TRBD1 (5 bases). TRBV23-1 is reported as an ORF; its role is uncertain. The CDR3 runs to 16 residues. Trimming left V 5 bases short and J 3 bases short, with 14 bases between. The CDR3 loop reads CASSEKGQGGANVLTF. Here the CDR3 DNA reads TGCGCCAGCAGTGAAAAGGGGCAAGGTGGGGCCAACGTCCTGACTTTC.

This chain links TRBV11-2 with TRBJ2-3; D is uncertain. The V and J ends lost 6 bases and 2 bases respectively, with 9 bases between them. Per the germline V gene, CDR1 is SGHAT and CDR2 is FQNNGV. This CDR3 has 13 residues. CDR3 residues: CASSRRDTDTQYF. For the CDR3, the DNA is TGTGCCAGCAGTCGTAGGGACACAGATACGCAGTATTTT.

The chain combines TRBV19 with TRBJ1-2; D not resolved. The CDR3 has 11 residues. From germline, CDR1 is LNHDA and CDR2 SQIVND (reference sequence). V shed 4 bases and J shed 2 bases, with 2 bases lying between them. The CDR3 region is CASSNNYGYTF. In DNA form, the CDR3 reads TGTGCCAGTAGTAACAACTATGGCTACACCTTC. The full variable domain, its missing parts supplied by reference TRBV19 and TRBJ1-2, is DGGITQSPKYLFRKEGQNVTLSCEQNLNHDAMYWYRQDPGQGLRLIYYSQIVNDFQKGDIAEGYSVSREKKESFPLTVTSAQKNPTAFYLCASSNNYGYTFGSGTRLTVV.

This chain links TRBV27 with TRBJ1-4; 7 positions match TRBD1. V trimming: 7 bases; J trimming: 7 bases; junction bases outside the gene matches: 9. Germline loops: CDR1 MNHEY, CDR2 SMNVEV (reference sequence). This CDR3 has 14 amino acids. Here the CDR3 DNA reads TGTGCCAGCAAGCAGGGGGTGTTGGGTGAAAAACTGTTTTTT. Amino acid sequence: CASKQGVLGEKLFF.

The CDR3 reads CASRLGAGVYNEQFF. CDR3 DNA: TGTGCCAGTAGACTTGGAGCGGGGGTCTACAATGAGCAGTTCTTC. The V call is TRBV19, the J call TRBJ2-1; 8 bases line up with TRBD2. The germline gives CDR1 LNHDA, CDR2 SQIVND (reference sequence). The ends lost 6 bases at V and 3 bases at J; junction bases unmatched: 7. CDR3 length equals 15 residues.

This chain connects TRBV6-1 to TRBJ1-1, with D unresolved. CDR3 length: 13 residues. Germline lookup yields CDR1 MNHNS and CDR2 SASEGT. The germline V and J ends were trimmed by 7 bases and 1 base, with 10 bases remaining between them. The CDR3 DNA follows: TGTGCCAGCACCTCCGCGAAGAACACTGAAGCTTTCTTT. Translating gives CASTSAKNTEAFF.

This clonotype was detected a few times. The J gene is TRBJ2-1, the V gene TRBV6-1; 13 bases are a match to TRBD2. In germline, CDR1 is MNHNS, CDR2 SASEGT. V was clipped by 8 bases and J by 3 bases; unmatched bases: 10. The CDR3 has 17 amino acids. CDR3 DNA: TGTGCCAGCGGAGGTGGACTAGCGGGGGCTAACTACAATGAGCAGTTCTTC. Its protein is CASGGGLAGANYNEQFF.

J is TRBJ1-2 and V is TRBV7-2; D remains ambiguous. Germline CDR1 and CDR2: SGHTA and FQGNSA. The V end lost 5 bases, the J end lost 5 bases, and 15 bases lay between the germline ends. This CDR3 region has 14 residues. The CDR3 sequence: CASSPTTVKYGYTF. In nucleotides, the CDR3 is TGTGCCAGCAGCCCCACTACGGTGAAATATGGCTACACCTTC.

This clonotype was seen a handful of times. The chain employs TRBV5-4 and TRBJ2-5; D possibly matches TRBD1 or TRBD2 (5 bases each). V was shortened by 5 bases and J by 3 bases, with 14 bases between the two germline ends. This CDR3 spans 14 amino acids. CDR1 is SGHNT and CDR2 is YYREEE in the germline V gene (reference sequence). Here the CDR3 reads CASSYFGTEETQYF. The CDR3 DNA is TGTGCCAGCAGTTATTTCGGGACGGAAGAGACCCAGTACTTC.

The V gene is TRBV11-2, the J gene TRBJ1-6; D unclear. The CDR3 totals 16 residues. Germline V CDR1 and CDR2: SGHAT, FQNNGV. V was trimmed by 0 bases and J by 4 bases, leaving 10 bases between them. The CDR3 protein is CASSLDRGVYNSPLHF. The CDR3 nucleotides read TGTGCCAGCAGCTTAGACCGCGGGGTTTATAATTCACCCCTCCACTTT.

The chain employs TRBV7-3 and TRBJ2-1; 7 nucleotides match TRBD1. Germline V lookup: CDR1 SGHTA, CDR2 FQGTGA. The CDR3 length is 16 residues. V dropped 2 bases and J dropped 0; count of bases not matched to a gene: 4. The CDR3 coding sequence is TGTGCCAGCAGCTTATCTGGGGACAGCTCCTACAATGAGCAGTTCTTC. Protein product: CASSLSGDSSYNEQFF. The full variable domain, completed using reference TRBV7-3 and TRBJ2-1, is GAGVSQTPSNKVTEKGKYVELRCDPISGHTALYWYRQSLGQGPEFLIYFQGTGAADDSGLPNDRFFAVRPEGSVSTLKIQRTERGDSAVYLCASSLSGDSSYNEQFFGPGTRLTVL.